These 23 T cell receptor beta chains originate from one sample sequenced in a study of blood T cell repertoires in COVID-19. Measured with immunoSEQ multiplex PCR; TCRdb has only the in-frame clones, and not every one. In the table there are about 170,000 clones, around nine tenths of which are singletons. Sequencing input: peripheral blood. The source is a woman older than 75 with COVID-19, enrolled during active disease.

This chain uses TRBV27 with TRBJ2-1, with 9 bases identical to TRBD2. Germline V CDR1 and CDR2: MNHEY, SMNVEV (reference sequence). Trimming at V came to 10 bases and at J to 3 bases, leaving 7 bases not matched to a gene. This CDR3 has 14 amino acids. The CDR3 bases are TGTGCCACCTTTAGCGGGAGTCTCTACAATGAGCAGTTCTTC. It codes for CATFSGSLYNEQFF.

This clone was found many times. The chain combines TRBV7-2 with TRBJ2-2, with no clear D. Germline V gene lookup returns CDR1 SGHTA and CDR2 FQGNSA. V shed 6 bases and J shed 5 bases, with 16 bases lying between them. The CDR3 has 15 residues. The DNA for the CDR3 is TGTGCCAGCAGTTCGGAGCCCGTTAGAACCGGGGAGCTGTTTTTT. Translating gives CASSSEPVRTGELFF.

The chain links TRBV5-1 to TRBJ2-5; 10 bases fit TRBD2. This CDR3 contains 15 residues. Germline CDR1 is SGHRS and CDR2 is YFSETQ. V lost 4 bases, J lost 5 bases, and 8 bases stayed unmatched. CDR3 in DNA: TGCGCCAGCAGCGTCAGCGGGAGGGTCTGGGAGACCCAGTACTTC. This translates into CASSVSGRVWETQYF.

The rearrangement joins TRBV5-4 to TRBJ2-3; 11 bases are shared with TRBD2. The germline V gene encodes CDR1 SGHNT and CDR2 YYREEE (reference sequence). With 2 bases clipped from V and 0 bases from J, the junction kept 2 bases outside the gene matches. The CDR3 is 16 amino acids. In DNA, the CDR3 is TGTGCCAGCAGCTTTTTAGCGGGAGGGAGCACAGATACGCAGTATTTT. Its protein product is CASSFLAGGSTDTQYF.

The chain has TRBV4-1 and TRBJ2-1, with 9 positions matching TRBD2. The CDR3 contains 19 residues. Germline V gives CDR1 MGHRA, CDR2 YSYEKL. With 0 bases clipped from V and 0 bases from J, the junction kept 9 bases outside the gene matches. The CDR3 DNA is TGCGCCAGCAGCCAAGACGGGGTTAGTAGCGGGAGCTCCTACAATGAGCAGTTCTTC. Encoded protein: CASSQDGVSSGSSYNEQFF.

The CDR3 loop reads CASSFTTSTGEAFF. Written as DNA, the CDR3 is TGTGCCAGCAGTTTTACTACCTCGACGGGAGAAGCTTTCTTT. V is TRBV6-2 or TRBV6-3 and J is TRBJ1-1; D unresolved. This CDR3 is built from 14 residues. V was cut by 4 bases and J by 8 bases, with 17 bases left in between. CDR1 is MNHEY and CDR2 is SVGEGT in the germline V gene.

In the case of this clone: Other DNA sequences from this sample encode an identical CDR3 as well. This chain links TRBV5-1 with TRBJ2-2, with unresolved D. This CDR3 is built from 12 residues. The V end was cut by 4 bases, the J end by 2 bases, with 3 bases between. The V gene's germline CDR1 is SGHRS and CDR2 YFSETQ. The CDR3 coding sequence is TGCGCCAGCAGCCTAAACACCGGGGAGCTGTTTTTT. Translating gives CASSLNTGELFF. The full variable domain, in which reference TRBV5-1 and TRBJ2-2 provide the parts outside the CDR3, is KAGVTQTPRYLIKTRGQQVTLSCSPISGHRSVSWYQQTPGQGLQFLFEYFSETQRNKGNFPGRFSGRQFSNSRSEMNVSTLELGDSALYLCASSLNTGELFFGEGSRLTVL.

The rearrangement uses TRBV6-6 and TRBJ1-5; 9 positions match TRBD1. Looked up from germline, CDR1 is MNHNY and CDR2 is SVGAGI (reference sequence). Trimming took 7 bases from V and 0 from J; bases not matched to a gene: 7. The CDR3 extends over 16 amino acids. The CDR3 loop is CASTWTGEGSNQPQHF. In nucleotides, the CDR3 is TGTGCCAGCACTTGGACAGGGGAGGGTAGCAATCAGCCCCAGCATTTT.

The chain uses TRBV3-1 (or the pseudogene TRBV3-2) and TRBJ2-1; 10 bases align to TRBD2. CDR3 length equals 15 residues. V lost 1 base to trimming and J lost 10 bases; unmatched junction nucleotides: 7. The germline gives CDR1 LGHDT, CDR2 YNNKEL (reference sequence). CDR3 in DNA: TGTGCCAGCAGCCAAGGTTCCCTAGCGGGAGTGGAGCAGTTCTTC. Translated, it gives CASSQGSLAGVEQFF.

This clone was observed a single time. The V gene is TRBV6-5, the J gene TRBJ2-7, with 7 bases fitting TRBD1. This CDR3 is built from 14 residues. CDR1 and CDR2 from the germline V gene are MNHEY and SVGAGI. V lost 6 bases and J lost 1; bases outside the gene matches: 6. CDR3 in amino acids: CASRVPGQSYEQYF. The DNA of the CDR3 is TGTGCCAGCAGGGTACCGGGACAGTCCTACGAGCAGTACTTC.

The chain joins TRBV11-1 to TRBJ1-1; D gene unclear. Germline CDR1 and CDR2: SGHAT and FQDESV (reference sequence). The CDR3 sequence is 13 residues long. The germline V and J ends were trimmed by 1 base and 4 bases, with 7 bases remaining between them. The CDR3 coding sequence is TGTGCCAGCAGCTTAGGGTTCGGCACTGAAGCTTTCTTT. Residues: CASSLGFGTEAFF.

The chain combines TRBV3-1 (or the pseudogene TRBV3-2) with TRBJ1-3; D unclear. CDR1 and CDR2 (germline): LGHDT, YNNKEL (reference sequence). The CDR3 extends over 13 amino acids. Trimming stripped 4 bases from V and 3 bases from J, with 7 bases between. The CDR3 region has the DNA TGTGCCAGCAGCCTTATGTTTGGAAACACCATATATTTT. Translated, it gives CASSLMFGNTIYF.

The chain links TRBV10-3 to TRBJ1-1; D is undetermined. Germline CDR1 reads ENHRY; CDR2 reads SYGVKD. The CDR3 covers 14 residues. Trimming stripped 4 bases from V and 0 bases from J, with 9 bases between. CDR3: CAISVREMNTEAFF. The CDR3 nucleotides are TGTGCCATCAGTGTACGCGAGATGAACACTGAAGCTTTCTTT.

The chain joins TRBV9 to TRBJ1-1; D is unclear. V was clipped by 2 bases and J by 3 bases, with 11 bases between them. The CDR3 loop spans 14 amino acids. Germline lookup yields CDR1 SGDLS and CDR2 YYNGEE. In nucleotides, the CDR3 is TGTGCCAGCAGCGTTCAATTCGGGGACACTGAAGCTTTCTTT. Protein sequence: CASSVQFGDTEAFF.

The rearrangement links TRBV7-8 to TRBJ2-5, with 16 nucleotides matching TRBD2. The CDR3 has 17 residues. Germline lookup yields CDR1 SGHVS and CDR2 FQNEAQ. Trimming took 3 bases from V and 2 from J; bases not matched to a gene: 3. The chain's CDR3 is CASSLGLAGGPQETQYF. The CDR3 DNA follows: TGTGCCAGCAGCTTGGGACTAGCGGGAGGGCCTCAAGAGACCCAGTACTTC.

The rearrangement uses TRBV10-3 and TRBJ2-3, with 10 positions matching TRBD1. V shed 3 bases, J shed 4 bases, and the junction held 4 bases outside the gene matches. CDR1 is ENHRY, CDR2 SYGVKD, per germline. This CDR3 has 15 residues. The CDR3 coding sequence is TGTGCCATCAGTGACCGGGACAGGGGCCCAGATACGCAGTATTTT. Its translation is CAISDRDRGPDTQYF.

The chain recombines TRBV18 with TRBJ2-1; 12 bases agree with TRBD2. CDR3 length equals 19 residues. The germline V gene has CDR1 KGHSH and CDR2 LQKENI. Trimming at V came to 5 bases and at J to 5 bases, leaving 16 bases not matched to a gene. The CDR3 loop reads CASSTTTLAGGPHNNEQFF. CDR3 in DNA: TGTGCCAGCTCAACAACTACGCTAGCGGGAGGGCCGCATAACAATGAGCAGTTCTTC.

This clone was counted a few times. V and J are TRBV27 and TRBJ2-4, with 8 bases matching TRBD2. The junction had 1 base not matched to a gene; V was cut back by 6 bases and J by 6 bases. CDR1 and CDR2 from the germline V gene are MNHEY and SMNVEV (reference sequence). This CDR3 has 12 residues. CDR3 DNA: TGTGCCAGCAGCGCGGGGGGAAACATTCAGTACTTC. Its protein product is CASSAGGNIQYF.

The CDR3 region is CASSLTRVSGELFF. CDR3 nucleotide sequence: TGTGCCAGCAGCTTAACTAGGGTATCCGGGGAGCTGTTTTTT. The chain uses TRBV7-2 and TRBJ2-2; D possibly corresponds to TRBD2 (5 bases). The CDR3 is made up of 14 amino acids. CDR1 and CDR2 from the germline V gene are SGHTA and FQGNSA. Deletions cut 2 bases from V and 6 bases from J, with 10 bases between.

V gene TRBV5-6 combines with J gene TRBJ2-5; 10 bases map to TRBD1. CDR1 and CDR2 (germline): SGHDT, YYEEEE. This CDR3 has 13 amino acids. Germline trimming cut 5 bases from V and 5 bases from J; bases unmatched to any gene: 3. Written as DNA, the CDR3 is TGTGCCAGCAGGGGACAGGGGATGGAGACCCAGTACTTC. Residues: CASRGQGMETQYF.

The J gene is TRBJ1-1, the V gene TRBV19; possible D gene TRBD1, 6 bases. The length of the CDR3 is 13 residues. CDR1 LNHDA and CDR2 SQIVND come from the germline V gene (reference sequence). The germline V and J ends were trimmed by 5 bases and 4 bases, with 11 bases remaining between them. The CDR3 loop is CASSSGHGTEAFF. CDR3 bases: TGTGCCAGTAGTTCGGGACATGGCACTGAAGCTTTCTTT.

This chain links TRBV9 with TRBJ1-2; D is ambiguous. The CDR3 runs to 16 residues. Germline V lookup: CDR1 SGDLS, CDR2 YYNGEE. V was cut by 0 bases and J by 6 bases, with 18 bases left in between. The CDR3 DNA sequence: TGTGCCAGCAGCGTAGATATCCAAGTGGCGGCGGATGGCTACACCTTC. It is translated as CASSVDIQVAADGYTF.

The V gene is TRBV19, the J gene TRBJ1-5; 12 positions agree with TRBD1. In germline, CDR1 is LNHDA, CDR2 SQIVND (reference sequence). The CDR3 covers 16 residues. V was clipped by 5 bases and J by 6 bases; unmatched bases: 8. CDR3 sequence reads: CASSPTPGQGAQPQHF. The CDR3 nucleotides are TGTGCCAGTAGTCCCACCCCGGGACAGGGGGCTCAGCCCCAGCATTTT. The full variable domain, rest sourced from reference TRBV19 and TRBJ1-5, is DGGITQSPKYLFRKEGQNVTLSCEQNLNHDAMYWYRQDPGQGLRLIYYSQIVNDFQKGDIAEGYSVSREKKESFPLTVTSAQKNPTAFYLCASSPTPGQGAQPQHFGDGTRLSIL.